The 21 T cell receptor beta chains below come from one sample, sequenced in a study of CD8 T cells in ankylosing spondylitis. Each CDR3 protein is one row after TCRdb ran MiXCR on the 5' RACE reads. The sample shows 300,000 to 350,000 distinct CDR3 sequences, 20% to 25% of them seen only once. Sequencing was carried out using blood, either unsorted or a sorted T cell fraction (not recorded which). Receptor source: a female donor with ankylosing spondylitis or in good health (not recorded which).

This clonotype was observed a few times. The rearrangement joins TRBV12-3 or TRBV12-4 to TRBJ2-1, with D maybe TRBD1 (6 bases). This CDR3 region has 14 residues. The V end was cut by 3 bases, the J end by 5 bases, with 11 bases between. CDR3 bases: TGTGCCAGCAGTTTTGGGGGCTTAAACAATGAGCAGTTCTTC. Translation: CASSFGGLNNEQFF.

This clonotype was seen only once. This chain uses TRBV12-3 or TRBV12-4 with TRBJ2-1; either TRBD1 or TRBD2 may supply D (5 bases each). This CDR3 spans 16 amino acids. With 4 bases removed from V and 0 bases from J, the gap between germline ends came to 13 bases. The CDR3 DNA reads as TGTGCCAGCAGTTCATCGAGCGGACACTCCTACAATGAGCAGTTCTTC. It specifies CASSSSSGHSYNEQFF.

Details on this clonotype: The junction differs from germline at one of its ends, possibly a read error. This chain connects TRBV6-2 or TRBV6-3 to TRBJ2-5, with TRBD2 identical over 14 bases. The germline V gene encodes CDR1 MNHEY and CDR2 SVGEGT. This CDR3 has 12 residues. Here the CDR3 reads CASTQPGLAGDF. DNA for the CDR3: TGTGCCAGCACTCAGCCGGGACTAGCGGGAGACTTC.

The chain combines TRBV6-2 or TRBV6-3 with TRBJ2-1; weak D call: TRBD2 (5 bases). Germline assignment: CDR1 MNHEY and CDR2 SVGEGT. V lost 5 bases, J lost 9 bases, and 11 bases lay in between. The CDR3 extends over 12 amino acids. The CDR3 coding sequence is TGTGCCAGCAGTAACGCGGGTGGTGAGCAGTTCTTC. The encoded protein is CASSNAGGEQFF.

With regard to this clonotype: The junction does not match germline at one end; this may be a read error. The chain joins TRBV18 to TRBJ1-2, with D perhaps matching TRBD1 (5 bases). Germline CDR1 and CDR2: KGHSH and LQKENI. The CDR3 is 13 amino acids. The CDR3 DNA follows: TGTGCCAGCTCTCCCAGGGATAACGATGGCTACACCTTC. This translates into CASSPRDNDGYTF.

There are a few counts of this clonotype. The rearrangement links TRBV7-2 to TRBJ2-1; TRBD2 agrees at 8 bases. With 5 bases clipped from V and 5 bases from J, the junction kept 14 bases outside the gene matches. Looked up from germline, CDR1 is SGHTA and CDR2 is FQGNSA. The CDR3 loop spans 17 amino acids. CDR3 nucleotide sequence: TGTGCCAGCAGCCGGAGGCCAAGCGGGAGATCCGACAATGAGCAGTTCTTC. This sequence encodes CASSRRPSGRSDNEQFF.

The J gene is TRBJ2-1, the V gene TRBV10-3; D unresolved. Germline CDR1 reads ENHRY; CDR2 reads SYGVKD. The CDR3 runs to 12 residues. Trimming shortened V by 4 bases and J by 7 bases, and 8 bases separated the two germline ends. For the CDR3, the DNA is TGTGCCATCAGTGGAGTGGAAAATGAGCAGTTCTTC. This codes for CAISGVENEQFF.

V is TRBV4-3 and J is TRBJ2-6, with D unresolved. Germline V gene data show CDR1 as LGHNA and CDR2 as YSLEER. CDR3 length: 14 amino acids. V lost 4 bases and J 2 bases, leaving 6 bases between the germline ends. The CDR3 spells CASSLYTGANVLTF. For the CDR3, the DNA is TGCGCCAGCAGCCTTTACACTGGGGCCAACGTCCTGACTTTC.

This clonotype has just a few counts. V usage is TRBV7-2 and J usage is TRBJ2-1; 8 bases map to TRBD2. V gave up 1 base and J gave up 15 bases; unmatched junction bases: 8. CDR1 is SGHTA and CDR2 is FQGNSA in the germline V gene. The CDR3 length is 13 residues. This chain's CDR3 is CASSLGRGTRMFF. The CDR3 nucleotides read TGTGCCAGCAGCTTAGGGCGGGGGACTAGGATGTTCTTC. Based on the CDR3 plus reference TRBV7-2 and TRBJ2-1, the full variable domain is GAGVSQSPSNKVTEKGKDVELRCDPISGHTALYWYRQSLGQGLEFLIYFQGNSAPDKSGLPSDRFSAERTGGSVSTLTIQRTQQEDSAVYLCASSLGRGTRMFFGPGTRLTVL.

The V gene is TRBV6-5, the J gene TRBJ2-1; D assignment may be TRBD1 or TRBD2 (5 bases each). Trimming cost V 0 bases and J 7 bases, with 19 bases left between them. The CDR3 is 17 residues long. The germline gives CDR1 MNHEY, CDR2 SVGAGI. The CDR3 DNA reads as TGTGCCAGCAGTTACTCTCCCATGGGGGTGGGAGCGAATGAGCAGTTCTTC. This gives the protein CASSYSPMGVGANEQFF.

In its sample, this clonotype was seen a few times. CDR3 DNA: TGTGCCAGCAGCTTAGCGACGGTAGAGACCCAGTACTTC. Translation gives CASSLATVETQYF. This chain connects TRBV7-6 to TRBJ2-5; the D is unclear. CDR1 is SGHVS and CDR2 is FNYEAQ in the germline V gene. CDR3 length equals 13 residues. V was trimmed by 0 bases and J by 4 bases, leaving 6 bases between them.

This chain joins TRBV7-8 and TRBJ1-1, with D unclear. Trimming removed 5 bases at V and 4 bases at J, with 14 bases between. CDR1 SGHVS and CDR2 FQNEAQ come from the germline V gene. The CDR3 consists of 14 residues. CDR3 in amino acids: CASSLTLNPTEAFF. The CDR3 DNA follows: TGTGCCAGCAGCCTAACACTCAACCCCACTGAAGCTTTCTTT.

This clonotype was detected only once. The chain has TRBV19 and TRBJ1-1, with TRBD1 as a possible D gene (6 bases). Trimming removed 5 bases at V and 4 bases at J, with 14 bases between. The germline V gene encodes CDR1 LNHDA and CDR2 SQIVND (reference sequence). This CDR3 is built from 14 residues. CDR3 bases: TGTGCCAGTAGTTTTCGTGGGGGGGCCACTGAAGCTTTCTTT. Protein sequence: CASSFRGGATEAFF.

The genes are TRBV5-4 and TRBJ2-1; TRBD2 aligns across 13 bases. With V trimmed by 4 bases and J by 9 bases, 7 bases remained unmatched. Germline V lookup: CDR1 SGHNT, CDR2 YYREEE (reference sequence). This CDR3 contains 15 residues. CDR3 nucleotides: TGTGCCAGCAGCCCCACTAGCGGGAGGGCCTTTGAGCAGTTCTTC. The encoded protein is CASSPTSGRAFEQFF.

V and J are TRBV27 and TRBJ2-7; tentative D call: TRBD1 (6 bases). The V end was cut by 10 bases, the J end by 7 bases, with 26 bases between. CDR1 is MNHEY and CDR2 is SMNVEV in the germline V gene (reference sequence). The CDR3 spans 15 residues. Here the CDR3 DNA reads TGTGCCACCTCGACCGGGACACCCCCACTACGAGAGCAGTACTTC. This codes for CATSTGTPPLREQYF.

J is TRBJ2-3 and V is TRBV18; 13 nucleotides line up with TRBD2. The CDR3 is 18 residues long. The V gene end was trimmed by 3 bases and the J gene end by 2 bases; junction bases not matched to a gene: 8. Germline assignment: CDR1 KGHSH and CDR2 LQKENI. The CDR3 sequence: CASSPPGLAGAHTDTQYF. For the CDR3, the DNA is TGTGCCAGCTCACCCCCAGGACTAGCGGGAGCACACACAGATACGCAGTATTTT.

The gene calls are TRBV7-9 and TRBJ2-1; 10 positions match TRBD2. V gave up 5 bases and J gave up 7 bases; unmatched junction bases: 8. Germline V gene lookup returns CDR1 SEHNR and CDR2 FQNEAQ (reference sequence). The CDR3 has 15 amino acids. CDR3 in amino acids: CASSQLAGPTNEQFF. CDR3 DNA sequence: TGTGCCAGCAGCCAACTAGCGGGACCTACGAATGAGCAGTTCTTC. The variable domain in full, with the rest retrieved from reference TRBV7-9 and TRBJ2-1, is DTGVSQNPRHKITKRGQNVTFRCDPISEHNRLYWYRQTLGQGPEFLTYFQNEAQLEKSRLLSDRFSAERPKGSFSTLEIQRTEQGDSAMYLCASSQLAGPTNEQFFGPGTRLTVL.

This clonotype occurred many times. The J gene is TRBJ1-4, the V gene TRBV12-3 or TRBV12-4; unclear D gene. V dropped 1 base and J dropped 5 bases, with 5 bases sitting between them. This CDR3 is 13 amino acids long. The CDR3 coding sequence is TGTGCCAGCAGTTTAGGAGGGAATGAAAAACTGTTTTTT. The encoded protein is CASSLGGNEKLFF.

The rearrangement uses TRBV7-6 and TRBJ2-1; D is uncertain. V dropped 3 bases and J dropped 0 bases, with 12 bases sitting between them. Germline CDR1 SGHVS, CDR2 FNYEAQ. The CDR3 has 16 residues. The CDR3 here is CASSLMRETSYNEQFF. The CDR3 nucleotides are TGTGCCAGCAGCTTGATGCGCGAAACCTCCTACAATGAGCAGTTCTTC.

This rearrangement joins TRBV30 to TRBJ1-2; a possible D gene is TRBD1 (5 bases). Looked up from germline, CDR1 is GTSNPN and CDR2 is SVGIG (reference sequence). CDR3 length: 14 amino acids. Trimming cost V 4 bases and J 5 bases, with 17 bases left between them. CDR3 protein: CAWKGQGVSYGYTF. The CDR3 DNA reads TGTGCCTGGAAGGGGCAGGGAGTGAGTTATGGCTACACCTTC.

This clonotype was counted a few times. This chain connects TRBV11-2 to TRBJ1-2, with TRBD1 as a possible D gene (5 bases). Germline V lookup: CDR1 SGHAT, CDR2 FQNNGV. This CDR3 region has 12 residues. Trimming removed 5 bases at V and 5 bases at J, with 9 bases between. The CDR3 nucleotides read TGTGCCAGCAGCAATGACAGATATGGCTACACCTTC. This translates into CASSNDRYGYTF.